The TCR beta chain under discussion was sequenced for a study of cytomegalovirus exposure and HLA in healthy donors. V shed 8 bases, J shed 0 bases, and the junction held 13 bases outside the gene matches. The CDR3 length is 17 residues. Germline loops: CDR1 SGDLS, CDR2 YYNGEE. Notes on the study in general: Equally common other TCR beta chains were less clonally expanded than HLA-associated ones, a later analysis found. Productive rates of about 90% or about 30% were seen for most TCR beta V segments in an earlier analysis. Common viral pathogens (according to a later analysis) appeared linked to several of the most significant clusters.

Both 60 Vbeta primers and 13 Jbeta primers went into the PCR. Measured with immunoSEQ multiplex PCR; TCRdb has only the in-frame clones, and not every one. The repertoire holds 130,000 to 150,000 clones, with 84% as singletons. In the case of this clone: Antigen specificity is unknown.

The gene calls are TRBV9 and TRBJ2-2; 7 nucleotides agree with TRBD2. The specimen was PBMCs. The sequence derives from a boy between 2 and 15 years old in good health and CMV-seronegative. The CDR3 DNA sequence: TGTGCCAGTTCTAAGCCGCGGGAGTTCGCGAACACCGGGGAGCTGTTTTTT. Protein sequence: CASSKPREFANTGELFF.